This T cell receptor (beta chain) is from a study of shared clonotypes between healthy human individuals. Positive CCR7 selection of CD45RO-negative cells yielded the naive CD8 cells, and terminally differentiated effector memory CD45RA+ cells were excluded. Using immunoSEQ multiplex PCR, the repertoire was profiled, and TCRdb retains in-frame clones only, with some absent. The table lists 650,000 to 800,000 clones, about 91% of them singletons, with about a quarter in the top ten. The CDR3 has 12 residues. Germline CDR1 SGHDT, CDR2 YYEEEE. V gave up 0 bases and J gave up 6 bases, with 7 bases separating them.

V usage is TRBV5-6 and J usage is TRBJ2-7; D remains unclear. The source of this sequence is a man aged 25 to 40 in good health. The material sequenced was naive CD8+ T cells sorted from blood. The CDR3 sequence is CASSLDSSEQYF. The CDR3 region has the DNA TGTGCCAGCAGCTTGGACAGCTCCGAGCAGTACTTC.